The clone carrying this T cell receptor beta chain was seen many times. Its specificity is unknown. From the 5' RACE reads, TCRdb called clonotypes with MiXCR, one entry per CDR3 protein. The data show 250,000 to 350,000 distinct CDR3 sequences, with approximately 8% seen just once and around 3.1% held by the top ten. This entry is derived from a study of T cells after yellow fever vaccination. Study as a whole: Fractions of limited cellularity were prepared by means of SMART-Seq v4 Ultra Low Input. Study conclusions and caveats: The presence of abundant clonotypes contaminating from the bulk population was possible in FACS-sorted repertoires. Compared with primary, the secondary response was weaker and peaked at day 5, not 15.

Germline CDR1 and CDR2: SGHRS and YFSETQ. The CDR3 sequence is 14 residues long. J gave up 7 bases and V 4 bases, and 5 bases lay outside the gene matches. The chain has TRBV5-1 and TRBJ2-1; 10 nucleotides align to TRBD2. Sequenced here: CD4+ T cells sorted from PBMCs, sampled 5 days after the yellow fever booster vaccination. This TCR was recovered from a man aged 18 to 29 who received the YFV17D yellow fever vaccine. The CDR3, as DNA: TGCGCCAGCAGCCGAGCGGGGGGGCCGAATGAGCAGTTCTTC. Translated, it gives CASSRAGGPNEQFF.